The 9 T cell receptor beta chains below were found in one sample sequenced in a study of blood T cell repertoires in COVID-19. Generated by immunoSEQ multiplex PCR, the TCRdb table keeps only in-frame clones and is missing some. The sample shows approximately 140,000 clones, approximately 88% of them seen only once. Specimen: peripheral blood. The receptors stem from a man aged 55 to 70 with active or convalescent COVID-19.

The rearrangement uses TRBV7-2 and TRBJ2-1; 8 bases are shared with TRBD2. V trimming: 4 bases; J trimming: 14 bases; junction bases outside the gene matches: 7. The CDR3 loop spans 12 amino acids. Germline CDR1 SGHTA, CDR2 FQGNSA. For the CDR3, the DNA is TGTGCCAGCAGCTCATTCGGGACTAGGGAGTTCTTC. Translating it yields CASSSFGTREFF.

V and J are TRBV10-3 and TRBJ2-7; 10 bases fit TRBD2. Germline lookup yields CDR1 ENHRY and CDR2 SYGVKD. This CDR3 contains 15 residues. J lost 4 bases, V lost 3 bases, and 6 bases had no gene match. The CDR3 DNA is TGTGCCATCAGTGAATCAGCGGGAGGGCCTTACGAGCAGTACTTC. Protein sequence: CAISESAGGPYEQYF.

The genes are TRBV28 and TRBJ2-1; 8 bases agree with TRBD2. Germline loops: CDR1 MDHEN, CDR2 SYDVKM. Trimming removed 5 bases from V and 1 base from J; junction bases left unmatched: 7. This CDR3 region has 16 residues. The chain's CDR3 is CASSRLPGGSYNEQFF. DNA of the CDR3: TGTGCCAGCAGTCGCTTGCCGGGAGGGTCCTACAATGAGCAGTTCTTC.

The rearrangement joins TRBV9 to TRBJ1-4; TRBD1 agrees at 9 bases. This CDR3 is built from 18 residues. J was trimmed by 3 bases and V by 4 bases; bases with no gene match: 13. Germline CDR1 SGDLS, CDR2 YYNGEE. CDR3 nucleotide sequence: TGTGCCAGCAGCTCCCCGGCTACAGGGGGCTCCGCTAATGAAAAACTGTTTTTT. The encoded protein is CASSSPATGGSANEKLFF.

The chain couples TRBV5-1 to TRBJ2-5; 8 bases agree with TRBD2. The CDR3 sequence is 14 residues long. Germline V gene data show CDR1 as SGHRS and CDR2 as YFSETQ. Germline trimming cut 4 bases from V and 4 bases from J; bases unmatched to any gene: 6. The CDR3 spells CASSVSGTRETQYF. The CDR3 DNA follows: TGCGCCAGCAGCGTTAGCGGGACGAGAGAGACCCAGTACTTC.

CDR3 nucleotide sequence: TGTGCCAGTAGTAAGGGGGTTCCAAGGGAGACCCAGTACTTC. Translated, it gives CASSKGVPRETQYF. The J gene is TRBJ2-5, the V gene TRBV19; TRBD1 might be the D (6 bases). V lost 4 bases to trimming and J lost 5 bases, with 14 bases between them. From germline, CDR1 is LNHDA and CDR2 SQIVND (reference sequence). The CDR3 extends over 14 amino acids.

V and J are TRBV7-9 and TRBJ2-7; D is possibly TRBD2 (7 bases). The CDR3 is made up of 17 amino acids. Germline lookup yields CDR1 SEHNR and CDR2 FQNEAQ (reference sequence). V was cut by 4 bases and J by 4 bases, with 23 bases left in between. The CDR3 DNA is TGTGCCAGCAGCTCAGAGGTAGGGGGGGAAAGAGCGTACGAGCAGTACTTC. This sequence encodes CASSSEVGGERAYEQYF.

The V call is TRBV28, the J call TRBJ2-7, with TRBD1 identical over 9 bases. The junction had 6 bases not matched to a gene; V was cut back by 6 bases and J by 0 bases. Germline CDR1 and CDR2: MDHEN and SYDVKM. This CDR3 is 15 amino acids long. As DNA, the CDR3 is TGTGCCAGCAGACGACAGGGGGGGATCTCCTACGAGCAGTACTTC. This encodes CASRRQGGISYEQYF. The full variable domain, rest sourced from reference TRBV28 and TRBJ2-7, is DVKVTQSSRYLVKRTGEKVFLECVQDMDHENMFWYRQDPGLGLRLIYFSYDVKMKEKGDIPEGYSVSREKKERFSLILESASTNQTSMYLCASRRQGGISYEQYFGPGTRLTVT.

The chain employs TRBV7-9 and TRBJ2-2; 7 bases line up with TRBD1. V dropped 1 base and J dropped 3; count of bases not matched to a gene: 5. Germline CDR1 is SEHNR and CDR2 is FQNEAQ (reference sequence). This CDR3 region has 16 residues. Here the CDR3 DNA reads TGTGCCAGCAGCTTAGGGACAGGATTCTACACCGGGGAGCTGTTTTTT. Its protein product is CASSLGTGFYTGELFF. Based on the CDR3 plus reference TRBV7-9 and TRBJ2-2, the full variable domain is DTGVSQNPRHKITKRGQNVTFRCDPISEHNRLYWYRQTLGQGPEFLTYFQNEAQLEKSRLLSDRFSAERPKGSFSTLEIQRTEQGDSAMYLCASSLGTGFYTGELFFGEGSRLTVL.